This T cell receptor beta chain comes out of a study of blood T cell repertoires in COVID-19. Study-level information: The study drew acute and convalescent COVID-19 samples from the United States, Italy and Spain. PBMCs, B-cell-depleted T cells, or T cells were the source of the cDNA or gDNA that made up the material.

Authors' data handling: Quantification of nucleated cells was approximated via reference gene primer amplification. Sequenced by immunoSEQ multiplex PCR; TCRdb stores in-frame clones only, minus some. The V and J calls and clone size were taken over from that table, and D and trimming were inferred from the DNA. The data show 150,000 to 200,000 clones, roughly four fifths seen once. Germline values: CDR1 SNHLY, CDR2 FYNNEI. V shed 6 bases and J 0 bases; nucleotides not matched to a gene: 5. The CDR3 extends over 15 amino acids. Material: PBMCs or T cells enriched from blood (not recorded which). This receptor was taken from a man aged 35-49 years who had recovered from COVID-19. The chain joins TRBV2 to TRBJ2-7; 10 bases are shared with TRBD2. The CDR3 reads CASSILAGSSYEQYV. The CDR3 nucleotides are TGTGCCAGCAGCATACTAGCGGGAAGCTCCTACGAGCAGTACGTC.